This T cell receptor beta chain was recovered during a study of blood T cells in healthy people across ages. Primers used in a second PCR of roughly 7 to 11 cycles were a sample-barcoded 5' primer and a J-beta primer mix. Every cDNA was tagged by a template-switch adaptor with 12 random nucleotides. TCRdb called the 5' RACE reads again in MiXCR, with one record for every CDR3 protein. The top ten hold 15% to 20% of the sample, which has more than 700,000 distinct CDR3 sequences, about 46% seen once. Points on this clonotype: The antigen is unknown.

General study points: Naive T cell percentage strongly correlated with TCR beta diversity. Aged donors had fewer naive CD4+ cells and lower diversity than long-lived donors.

CDR1 is DFQATT and CDR2 is SNEGSKA in the germline V gene (reference sequence). This CDR3 region has 11 residues. V gave up 3 bases and J gave up 1 base, with 3 bases separating them. The source of this sequence is an elderly man in good health. The chain uses TRBV20-1 and TRBJ1-1; D uncertain. Sequenced: blood. The CDR3 sequence: CSARENTEAFF. The CDR3 coding sequence is TGCAGTGCTAGGGAGAACACTGAAGCTTTCTTT.